This entry features one T cell receptor (beta chain) sequence. The CDR3 contains 16 residues. The junction had 6 bases not matched to a gene; V was cut back by 4 bases and J by 4 bases. Germline loops: CDR1 MNHNS, CDR2 SASEGT. This sample was taken from a study of blood T cell repertoires in COVID-19. Turning to the study itself: The study drew acute and convalescent COVID-19 samples from the United States, Italy and Spain. PBMCs, B-cell-depleted T cells, or T cells provided the cDNA or gDNA that made up the material.

Per the study methods: Amplification from reference gene primers served as the basis for estimated nucleated cell counts. Measured with immunoSEQ multiplex PCR; TCRdb has only the in-frame clones, and not every one. Clone size and V and J calls were adopted from that table, with D and trimming inferred from the DNA. In the table there are some 27,000 clones, under 80% of which are singletons. The sequence derives from an older man with acute or convalescent COVID-19. The V and J genes are TRBV6-1 and TRBJ2-5, with 13 bases fitting TRBD2. Sequencing input: peripheral blood. The CDR3 DNA reads TGTGCCAGCAGTGGACTAGCGGGAGGACGCGGAGAGACCCAGTACTTC. This gives the protein CASSGLAGGRGETQYF.